The 18 T cell receptor beta chains below all came from one sample that was sequenced in a study of cytomegalovirus exposure and HLA in healthy donors. The PCR made use of 60 Vbeta and 13 Jbeta primers. Sequencing was performed with immunoSEQ multiplex PCR; in TCRdb, only in-frame clones are kept and a portion is missing. The table has approximately 100,000 clones, 81% seen once; the top ten hold roughly 2%. Source material: PBMCs. The receptors here all came from a woman aged 30 to 39 in good health and CMV-seronegative.

CDR3 sequence (DNA): TGTGCCAGCAGCTTGGTTGGCGGGAGGGCCTCAGATACGCAGTATTTT. It specifies CASSLVGGRASDTQYF. V usage is TRBV7-2 and J usage is TRBJ2-3, with 9 bases identical to TRBD2. The CDR3 consists of 16 residues. V lost 3 bases to trimming and J lost 4 bases; unmatched junction nucleotides: 8. Germline V gives CDR1 SGHTA, CDR2 FQGNSA.

This chain uses TRBV4-1 with TRBJ2-3, with 8 bases that match TRBD1. In germline, CDR1 is MGHRA, CDR2 YSYEKL. The CDR3 is 16 residues long. The trim removed 4 bases at V and 5 bases at J, leaving 11 bases unmatched. In DNA, the CDR3 is TGCGCCAGCAGCCGTTTTGGACAGGGCGGTAAAGATACGCAGTATTTT. Translation: CASSRFGQGGKDTQYF.

The chain joins TRBV7-8 to TRBJ1-2; TRBD1 matches 8 bases. Per germline, CDR1 SGHVS and CDR2 FQNEAQ. CDR3 length: 11 residues. Unmatched junction bases numbered 7, after V lost 5 bases and J lost 14 bases. The CDR3: CASSPDRALTF. The CDR3 coding sequence is TGTGCCAGCAGCCCGGACAGGGCGCTTACCTTC.

This clone came up a few times. V gene TRBV19 combines with J gene TRBJ2-1, with a weak D call TRBD1 (5 bases). CDR3 length equals 14 residues. Trimming shortened V by 1 base and J by 8 bases, and 12 bases separated the two germline ends. Germline V gives CDR1 LNHDA, CDR2 SQIVND (reference sequence). The CDR3: CASSIAARDHEQFF. The CDR3 DNA follows: TGTGCCAGTAGTATAGCAGCCAGGGATCATGAGCAGTTCTTC.

V usage is TRBV12-5 and J usage is TRBJ2-3; 9 bases fit TRBD2. The germline gives CDR1 LGHNT, CDR2 FRNRAP. This CDR3 is 16 amino acids long. Trimming removed 6 bases from V and 5 bases from J; junction bases left unmatched: 12. This CDR3 is CASGPPLAGKGDTQYF. The CDR3 bases are TGTGCTAGTGGCCCCCCCCTAGCGGGGAAGGGAGATACGCAGTATTTT.

This sequence joins TRBV6-1 and TRBJ1-1, with TRBD1 matching over 9 bases. V trimming: 2 bases; J trimming: 7 bases; junction bases outside the gene matches: 8. The CDR3 runs to 15 residues. CDR1 and CDR2 (germline): MNHNS, SASEGT. The CDR3 is CASSERRTGENEAFF. CDR3 DNA: TGTGCCAGCAGTGAACGCAGGACAGGGGAGAATGAAGCTTTCTTT.

This chain connects TRBV19 to TRBJ1-1, with D possibly matching TRBD1 (6 bases). The V gene lost 4 bases and the J gene lost 5 bases, with 11 bases spanning the gap. Germline V gives CDR1 LNHDA, CDR2 SQIVND (reference sequence). The CDR3 extends over 13 amino acids. In nucleotides, the CDR3 is TGTGCCAGTAGTAATACAGGGTCGACTGAAGCTTTCTTT. The encoded protein is CASSNTGSTEAFF.

V and J are TRBV15 and TRBJ1-5, with D possibly TRBD1 on 5 matching bases. The CDR3 runs 11 residues. Per the germline V gene, CDR1 is LNHNV and CDR2 is YYDKDF (reference sequence). V gave up 1 base and J gave up 15 bases, with 10 bases separating them. CDR3 loop: CATSRVGVLHF. Written as DNA, the CDR3 is TGTGCCACCAGCAGAGTAGGGGTTCTGCATTTT.

The V and J genes are TRBV6-5 and TRBJ2-1; 8 bases are a match to TRBD2. CDR3 length: 13 amino acids. V shed 6 bases, J shed 3 bases, and the junction held 1 base outside the gene matches. CDR1 is MNHEY and CDR2 is SVGAGI in the germline V gene. The CDR3: CASRLAVYNEQFF. The DNA for the CDR3 is TGTGCCAGCAGACTAGCGGTCTACAATGAGCAGTTCTTC.

The chain carries TRBV7-9 and TRBJ2-3; 10 nucleotides agree with TRBD1. The J segment lost 4 bases and the V segment lost 2 bases, leaving 6 bases of the junction unmatched. Germline assignment: CDR1 SEHNR and CDR2 FQNEAQ (reference sequence). The length of the CDR3 is 16 residues. In nucleotides, the CDR3 is TGTGCCAGCAGCTTACCCCGGGACAGGGGTCCAGATACGCAGTATTTT. Translating it yields CASSLPRDRGPDTQYF.

The rearrangement links TRBV14 to TRBJ1-1; 8 bases align to TRBD1. CDR3 size: 16 residues. V shed 2 bases and J 1 base; nucleotides not matched to a gene: 6. The germline V gene has CDR1 SGHDN and CDR2 FVKESK. The CDR3 loop is CASSQRTGNWNTEAFF. In DNA form, the CDR3 reads TGTGCCAGCAGCCAAAGGACAGGGAATTGGAACACTGAAGCTTTCTTT.

V and J are TRBV5-5 and TRBJ2-7; D unresolved. CDR3 length equals 15 residues. Deletions cut 0 bases from V and 0 bases from J, with 10 bases between. Germline V gene sequence: CDR1 SGHKS, CDR2 YYEKEE (reference sequence). Here the CDR3 DNA reads TGTGCCAGCAGCTTGGATCCAGGCTTCTCCTACGAGCAGTACTTC. It specifies CASSLDPGFSYEQYF.

The chain links TRBV28 to TRBJ1-3; the match to TRBD1 covers 9 bases. Germline-derived CDR1 and CDR2 are MDHEN and SYDVKM. The CDR3 consists of 15 residues. The V segment lost 5 bases and the J segment 5 bases; nucleotides outside the gene matches: 7. CDR3 sequence: CASSETGTGRNTIYF. CDR3 DNA: TGTGCCAGCAGTGAGACCGGGACAGGGAGAAACACCATATATTTT.

The V and J genes are TRBV27 and TRBJ1-1; no clear D gene. There are 13 residues in the CDR3. Trimming stripped 0 bases from V and 8 bases from J, with 10 bases between. Looked up from germline, CDR1 is MNHEY and CDR2 is SMNVEV (reference sequence). Here the CDR3 reads CASSLSYEGEAFF. CDR3 DNA sequence: TGTGCCAGCAGTTTATCGTATGAGGGCGAAGCTTTCTTT.

This clone has more than one count but fewer than ten. This sequence joins TRBV6-6 and TRBJ1-1; D gene unclear. The CDR3 has 14 residues. Germline CDR1 and CDR2: MNHNY and SVGAGI (reference sequence). Trimming pared 7 bases from V and 5 bases from J, leaving 17 bases between. CDR3 loop: CASKEHGGGTEAFF. The CDR3 DNA reads as TGTGCCAGCAAAGAACACGGAGGAGGGACTGAAGCTTTCTTT.

The chain has TRBV5-1 and TRBJ1-4; 10 bases fit TRBD1. CDR3 length: 14 residues. Germline trimming cut 6 bases from V and 8 bases from J; bases unmatched to any gene: 7. Germline CDR1 reads SGHRS; CDR2 reads YFSETQ. This CDR3 is CASTLGTGDEKLFF. CDR3 nucleotides: TGCGCCAGCACCCTCGGGACAGGGGACGAAAAACTGTTTTTT.

The CDR3 coding sequence is TGTGCCAGCAGCGTCGGAGTGGGTAATAGCGGGAGGGCCGGGGAGACCCAGTACTTC. Its protein is CASSVGVGNSGRAGETQYF. V usage is TRBV9 and J usage is TRBJ2-5, with 11 bases fitting TRBD2. Germline V CDR1 and CDR2: SGDLS, YYNGEE. This CDR3 spans 19 amino acids. The V gene end was trimmed by 2 bases and the J gene end by 5 bases; junction bases not matched to a gene: 17.

CDR3 region: CASSLASGRIYEQYF. The CDR3 coding sequence is TGTGCCAGCAGCTTGGCTAGCGGGAGGATCTACGAGCAGTACTTC. The chain recombines TRBV11-2 with TRBJ2-7, with 11 bases fitting TRBD2. The trim removed 3 bases at V and 3 bases at J, leaving 4 bases unmatched. This CDR3 comprises 15 residues. CDR1 SGHAT and CDR2 FQNNGV come from the germline V gene.